One sample yielded the 22 T cell receptor beta chains listed below, sequenced in a study of blood T cell repertoires in COVID-19. The method was immunoSEQ multiplex PCR; TCRdb's version includes in-frame clones alone and lacks a portion of them. The sample includes approximately 220,000 clones, around 82% of them seen just once. The specimen was PBMCs or T cells enriched from blood (not recorded which). These receptors came from a woman aged 45-60 years who had been exposed to COVID-19.

There are a few counts of this clone. This chain uses TRBV7-9 with TRBJ2-1; 13 bases agree with TRBD2. The V gene's germline CDR1 is SEHNR and CDR2 FQNEAQ (reference sequence). After removal of 1 base from V and 6 bases from J, the junction contained 6 bases not matched to a gene. CDR3 length equals 17 residues. CDR3 region: CASSLGLTSGGANEQFF. In DNA, the CDR3 is TGTGCCAGCAGCTTAGGCCTTACTAGCGGGGGGGCCAATGAGCAGTTCTTC.

V and J are TRBV24-1 and TRBJ2-3, with a possible D match to TRBD2 (6 bases). CDR1 and CDR2 (germline): KGHDR, SFDVKD. There are 14 residues in the CDR3. The ends were cut back, 5 bases at V and 8 bases at J, with 16 bases in the middle. CDR3 sequence: CATSVTAGPGTQYF. Written as DNA, the CDR3 is TGTGCCACCAGTGTTACGGCGGGGCCTGGTACGCAGTATTTT.

The chain joins TRBV7-9 to TRBJ1-2, with 7 bases identical to TRBD1. The CDR3 contains 16 residues. With V trimmed by 5 bases and J by 0 bases, 9 bases remained unmatched. Germline CDR1 and CDR2: SEHNR and FQNEAQ (reference sequence). The CDR3 DNA is TGTGCCAGCAGCGTAGGGACAGCAGTTTCTAACTATGGCTACACCTTC. As protein: CASSVGTAVSNYGYTF.

For the CDR3, the DNA is TGTGCCAGCAGTGCTAGGTCGCGGGGGATGAGGACTGAAGCTTTCTTT. Translated: CASSARSRGMRTEAFF. The gene calls are TRBV6-1 and TRBJ1-1; TRBD1 might be the D (5 bases). The CDR3 is made up of 16 amino acids. The V gene lost 4 bases and the J gene lost 5 bases, with 20 bases spanning the gap. Germline V gene sequence: CDR1 MNHNS, CDR2 SASEGT.

About this clone itself: The junction and the germline gene differ at one end; a read error may be behind it. The chain combines TRBV7-9 with TRBJ1-3; D remains unclear. The V gene's germline CDR1 is SEHNR and CDR2 FQNEAQ (reference sequence). The CDR3 is 17 residues long. CDR3 bases: TGTGCCAGCACCTTATACACCGTCGGGGTATCTGGAAACACCATATATTTT. Translated: CASTLYTVGVSGNTIYF. The full variable domain, with the rest looked up from reference TRBV7-9 and TRBJ1-3, is DTGVSQNPRHKITKRGQNVTFRCDPISEHNRLYWYRQTLGQGPEFLTYFQNEAQLEKSRLLSDRFSAERPKGSFSTLEIQRTEQGDSAMYLCASTLYTVGVSGNTIYFGEGSWLTVV.

This rearrangement joins TRBV29-1 to TRBJ2-1; TRBD2 is a possible D gene (5 bases). V lost 8 bases and J 4 bases, leaving 18 bases between the germline ends. The CDR3 totals 14 residues. CDR1 SQVTM and CDR2 ANQGSEA come from the germline V gene. The CDR3 here is CSYLHRAGYNEQFF. The CDR3 bases are TGCAGCTACCTCCATAGGGCGGGTTACAATGAGCAGTTCTTC.

The chain links TRBV9 to TRBJ1-4, with D possibly matching TRBD1 (6 bases). CDR3 size: 16 residues. CDR1 SGDLS and CDR2 YYNGEE come from the germline V gene. The ends were cut back, 3 bases at V and 5 bases at J, with 17 bases in the middle. The CDR3 protein is CASSERGQLGNEKLFF. The CDR3 DNA sequence: TGTGCCAGCAGCGAACGTGGACAGCTGGGCAATGAAAAACTGTTTTTT.

CDR3 protein: CAWLGQLNTEAFF. CDR3 bases: TGTGCCTGGTTAGGACAGCTGAACACTGAAGCTTTCTTT. The rearrangement links TRBV30 to TRBJ1-1; D is possibly TRBD1 (6 bases). Trimming stripped 5 bases from V and 0 bases from J, with 10 bases between. The CDR3 runs to 13 residues. Germline CDR1 GTSNPN, CDR2 SVGIG (reference sequence).

This clone appeared many times. V and J are TRBV6-5 and TRBJ1-1; TRBD1 agrees at 7 bases. The germline V gene has CDR1 MNHEY and CDR2 SVGAGI. The CDR3 has 14 amino acids. V shed 6 bases, J shed 1 base, and the junction held 5 bases outside the gene matches. This CDR3 reads CASSRQGGNTEAFF. The DNA for the CDR3 is TGTGCCAGCAGCCGACAGGGTGGGAACACTGAAGCTTTCTTT.

V usage is TRBV5-1 and J usage is TRBJ2-1, with TRBD1 identical over 7 bases. With V trimmed by 4 bases and J by 3 bases, 10 bases remained unmatched. The CDR3 runs 16 residues. The V gene's germline CDR1 is SGHRS and CDR2 YFSETQ. CDR3 bases: TGCGCCAGCAGCGGCTCCGGGACAGATTACTACAATGAGCAGTTCTTC. Amino acid sequence: CASSGSGTDYYNEQFF.

This clone was recorded a few times. This chain links TRBV7-8 with TRBJ2-4; 9 bases agree with TRBD1. This CDR3 region has 21 residues. The V and J ends lost 4 bases and 1 base, in that order; junction bases with no gene match: 20. Germline lookup yields CDR1 SGHVS and CDR2 FQNEAQ. CDR3 in DNA: TGTGCCAGCAGCTCAATACAGGGGGCGGGGTCGGACCGCCTGGCCAAAAACATTCAGTACTTC. Encoded protein: CASSSIQGAGSDRLAKNIQYF.

The J gene is TRBJ1-3, the V gene TRBV25-1, with TRBD1 matching 7 bases. The ends lost 2 bases at V and 0 bases at J; junction bases unmatched: 4. CDR3 length: 16 residues. Germline V gene lookup returns CDR1 MGHDK and CDR2 SYGVNS. The CDR3 region has the DNA TGTGCCAGCAGTGAAAAGGGGGCACCCTCTGGAAACACCATATATTTT. It specifies CASSEKGAPSGNTIYF.

The chain couples TRBV7-2 to TRBJ1-2; D unresolved. The CDR3 is made up of 13 amino acids. Trimming cost V 0 bases and J 1 base, with 3 bases left between them. Germline CDR1 SGHTA, CDR2 FQGNSA. The CDR3 protein is CASSLANNYGYTF. CDR3 bases: TGTGCCAGCAGCTTAGCCAATAACTATGGCTACACCTTC.

The chain combines TRBV28 with TRBJ1-1; 7 nucleotides match TRBD1. Per the germline V gene, CDR1 is MDHEN and CDR2 is SYDVKM. This CDR3 is 11 amino acids long. J gave up 7 bases and V 6 bases, and 2 bases lay outside the gene matches. The chain's CDR3 is CASRTGFEAFF. The CDR3 bases are TGTGCCAGCAGGACAGGGTTTGAAGCTTTCTTT.

V gene TRBV7-2 combines with J gene TRBJ1-5, with D perhaps matching TRBD1 (6 bases). The V end lost 2 bases, the J end lost 0 bases, and 8 bases lay between the germline ends. This CDR3 contains 15 residues. Germline CDR1 is SGHTA and CDR2 is FQGNSA. Here the CDR3 reads CASSLQGNSNQPQHF. The DNA for the CDR3 is TGTGCCAGCAGCTTACAGGGGAATAGCAATCAGCCCCAGCATTTT. Drawing the rest from reference TRBV7-2 and TRBJ1-5, the complete variable domain is GAGVSQSPSNKVTEKGKDVELRCDPISGHTALYWYRQSLGQGLEFLIYFQGNSAPDKSGLPSDRFSAERTGGSVSTLTIQRTQQEDSAVYLCASSLQGNSNQPQHFGDGTRLSIL.

The gene calls are TRBV6-2 or TRBV6-3 and TRBJ2-3; 7 nucleotides line up with TRBD2. The CDR3 has 15 amino acids. Per the germline V gene, CDR1 is MNHEY and CDR2 is SVGEGT. J lost 8 bases, V lost 2 bases, and 10 bases had no gene match. CDR3 residues: CASSYTGGFQGTQYF. The CDR3 DNA sequence: TGTGCCAGCAGTTACACCGGGGGGTTTCAAGGTACGCAGTATTTT.

Of note for this clone: The same CDR3 also results from other DNA sequences found in this sample. V usage is TRBV7-2 and J usage is TRBJ2-1; 7 nucleotides align to TRBD1. CDR1 is SGHTA, CDR2 FQGNSA, per germline. The CDR3 spans 15 residues. After removal of 3 bases from V and 0 bases from J, the junction contained 2 bases not matched to a gene. The CDR3 nucleotides are TGTGCCAGCAGCTTCAACAGGGGCTCCTACAATGAGCAGTTCTTC. Translating gives CASSFNRGSYNEQFF.

V gene TRBV27 combines with J gene TRBJ2-7, with D possibly TRBD1 on 6 matching bases. The length of the CDR3 is 13 residues. Looked up from germline, CDR1 is MNHEY and CDR2 is SMNVEV (reference sequence). V lost 10 bases, J lost 4 bases, and 17 bases lay in between. The CDR3 DNA is TGTGCCACCTCATTAGGACAGCTGTACGAGCAGTACTTC. Translating gives CATSLGQLYEQYF.

CDR3 in DNA: TGTGCCAGCAGCTTAGCCAGGGGGCGGAATGAGCAGTTCTTC. It yields the protein CASSLARGRNEQFF. The V call is TRBV6-5, the J call TRBJ2-1, with TRBD1 identical over 8 bases. V dropped 6 bases and J dropped 7; count of bases not matched to a gene: 8. The length of the CDR3 is 14 residues. Germline values: CDR1 MNHEY, CDR2 SVGAGI.

This clone was observed a handful of times. This chain links TRBV4-3 with TRBJ2-1; 8 bases agree with TRBD2. The germline V gene encodes CDR1 LGHNA and CDR2 YSLEER. CDR3 length equals 14 residues. Losses at the gene ends were 8 bases for V and 2 bases for J; bases not matched to a gene: 5. The CDR3 protein is CASSPGLAYNEQFF. The CDR3 region has the DNA TGCGCCAGCTCTCCGGGACTAGCCTACAATGAGCAGTTCTTC.

This clone was detected a few times. The gene calls are TRBV2 and TRBJ2-5, with TRBD2 identical over 11 bases. CDR1 is SNHLY, CDR2 FYNNEI, per germline. The CDR3 covers 14 residues. Trimming took 6 bases from V and 5 from J; bases not matched to a gene: 5. The CDR3 spells CASRVAGGTETQYF. The DNA of the CDR3 is TGTGCCAGCAGGGTAGCGGGGGGGACGGAGACCCAGTACTTC. The full variable domain, its missing parts supplied by reference TRBV2 and TRBJ2-5, is EPEVTQTPSHQVTQMGQEVILRCVPISNHLYFYWYRQILGQKVEFLVSFYNNEISEKSEIFDDQFSVERPDGSNFTLKIRSTKLEDSAMYFCASRVAGGTETQYFGPGTRLLVL.

The chain couples TRBV7-2 to TRBJ1-1; 7 nucleotides agree with TRBD1. V lost 0 bases and J lost 5; bases outside the gene matches: 0. Germline assignment: CDR1 SGHTA and CDR2 FQGNSA. The CDR3 length is 13 residues. The CDR3 loop reads CASSLATGTEAFF. The CDR3 DNA reads as TGTGCCAGCAGCTTAGCGACAGGGACTGAAGCTTTCTTT.